These 4 T cell receptor beta chains came from one sample sequenced in a study of tumor-infiltrating lymphocytes in primary liver carcinoma. Priming with a constant-region primer yielded TCR beta cDNA from about 480 ng total RNA. Three nested multiplex PCR rounds, a slightly modified ARM-PCR, produced the libraries for TCR beta. A C-beta reverse primer was combined with TRBV1-TRBV30 forward primers in the first two PCR rounds, and each round had roughly 9 cycles. TCRdb reanalysed the multiplex PCR reads using MiXCR and keeps one entry per CDR3 protein. This sample yields approximately 79,000 distinct CDR3 sequences, of which roughly two thirds are seen a single time; roughly 26% belongs to the top ten. Unsorted bulk tissue (about 20-30 mg) underwent RNA and DNA co-extraction. Sequenced: liver tumor tissue from sampling region 4. Subset denoted: tumor region T4, right-lateral pole. All receptors come from a man aged 35 to 55 with primary liver carcinoma and hepatitis B virus infection.

This clonotype was counted only a few times. One end of the junction fails to match germline, which may point to a read error. The rearrangement joins TRBV6-6 to TRBJ2-2; the match to TRBD1 covers 8 bases. The CDR3 runs 15 residues. The germline V gene has CDR1 MNHNY and CDR2 SVGAGI (reference sequence). The CDR3 is CSSSSLGQGAGELFF. The CDR3 DNA follows: TGTTCCAGCAGTTCCCTGGGGCAGGGGGCCGGGGAGCTGTTTTTC.

With respect to this clonotype: One end of the junction fails to match germline, which may point to a read error. The genes are TRBV11-2 and TRBJ2-2, with TRBD1 as a possible D gene (5 bases). The CDR3 totals 17 residues. Germline V gene sequence: CDR1 SGHAT, CDR2 FQNNGV. The CDR3 region has the DNA TGTGCCGGCAGCTTTGATCGGAACAGGATCGGCACCGGGGAGCTGTTTTTT. Its protein product is CAGSFDRNRIGTGELFF.

The CDR3 region has the DNA TGTGCCAGCACCCGACTAGCGGGAGTCGACAATGAGCAGTTCTTC. Translated, it gives CASTRLAGVDNEQFF. J is TRBJ2-1 and V is TRBV7-9, with 12 bases aligning to TRBD2. The CDR3 loop spans 15 amino acids. V was clipped by 7 bases and J by 5 bases; unmatched bases: 6. Germline CDR1 is SEHNR and CDR2 is FQNEAQ (reference sequence).

This clonotype was detected ten times or more. The junction departs from germline at one end; a sequencing error may be responsible. The chain has TRBV6-1 and TRBJ2-1; 9 bases are a match to TRBD1. The CDR3 has 12 amino acids. In germline, CDR1 is MNHNS, CDR2 SASEGT. The CDR3 region has the DNA TGTGCCAGCAGTGGTAGGACAGGGGAGCGGATCTTC. It codes for CASSGRTGERIF.